This T cell receptor (beta chain) is drawn from a study of blood T cell repertoires in COVID-19. Turning to the study itself: Acute and convalescent COVID-19 samples came from the United States, Italy and Spain. T cells, B-cell-depleted T cells, or PBMCs supplied cDNA or gDNA.

Per the authors' pipeline: Reference gene primer amplification gave nucleated cell count estimates. Sequencing used immunoSEQ multiplex PCR; TCRdb keeps in-frame clones, though not all of them. The D gene and trimming were derived from the DNA, and the V and J assignments and clone size from that table. The data hold about 100,000 clones, with 75% to 95% observed a single time. Germline-derived CDR1 and CDR2 are SGHAT and FQNNGV. The CDR3 loop spans 17 amino acids. Trimming removed 2 bases from V and 0 bases from J, with 14 bases in between. The sequence was obtained from a man between 45 and 60 years old with acute or convalescent COVID-19. The sequenced sample consisted of peripheral blood. The V call is TRBV11-2, the J call TRBJ2-4; D perhaps matches TRBD2 (6 bases). The CDR3 DNA reads as TGTGCCAGCAGCTTAAGCGCGGGGCTGTTAGCCAAAAACATTCAGTACTTC. Encoded protein: CASSLSAGLLAKNIQYF.